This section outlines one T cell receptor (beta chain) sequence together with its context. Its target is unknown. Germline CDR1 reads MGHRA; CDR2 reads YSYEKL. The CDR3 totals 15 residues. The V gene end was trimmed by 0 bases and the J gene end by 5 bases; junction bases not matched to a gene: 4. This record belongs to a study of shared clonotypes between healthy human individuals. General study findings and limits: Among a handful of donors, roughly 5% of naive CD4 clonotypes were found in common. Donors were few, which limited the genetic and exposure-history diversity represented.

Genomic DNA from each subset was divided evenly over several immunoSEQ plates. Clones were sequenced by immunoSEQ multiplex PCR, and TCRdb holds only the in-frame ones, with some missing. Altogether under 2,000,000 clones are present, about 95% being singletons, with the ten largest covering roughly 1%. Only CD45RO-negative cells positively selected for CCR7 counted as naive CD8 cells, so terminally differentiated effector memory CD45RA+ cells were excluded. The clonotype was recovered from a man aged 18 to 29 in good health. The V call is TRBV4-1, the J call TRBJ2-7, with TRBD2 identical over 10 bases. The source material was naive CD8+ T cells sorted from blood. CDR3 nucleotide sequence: TGCGCCAGCAGCCAAGAGAGCGGGAGGGCCGACGAGCAGTACTTC. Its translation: CASSQESGRADEQYF.